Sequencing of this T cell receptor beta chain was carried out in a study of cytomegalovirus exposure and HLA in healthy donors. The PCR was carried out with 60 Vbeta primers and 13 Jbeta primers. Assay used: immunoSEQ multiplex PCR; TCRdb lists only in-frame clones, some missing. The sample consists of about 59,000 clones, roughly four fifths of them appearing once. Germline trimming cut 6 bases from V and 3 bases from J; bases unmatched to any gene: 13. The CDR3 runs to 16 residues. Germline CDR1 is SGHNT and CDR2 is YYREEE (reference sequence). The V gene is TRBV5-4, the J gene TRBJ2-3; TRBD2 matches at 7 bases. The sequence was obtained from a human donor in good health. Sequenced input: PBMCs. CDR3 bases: TGTGCCAGCAAACGTACTGTGGGCGGGAGAACAGATACGCAGTATTTT. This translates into CASKRTVGGRTDTQYF.